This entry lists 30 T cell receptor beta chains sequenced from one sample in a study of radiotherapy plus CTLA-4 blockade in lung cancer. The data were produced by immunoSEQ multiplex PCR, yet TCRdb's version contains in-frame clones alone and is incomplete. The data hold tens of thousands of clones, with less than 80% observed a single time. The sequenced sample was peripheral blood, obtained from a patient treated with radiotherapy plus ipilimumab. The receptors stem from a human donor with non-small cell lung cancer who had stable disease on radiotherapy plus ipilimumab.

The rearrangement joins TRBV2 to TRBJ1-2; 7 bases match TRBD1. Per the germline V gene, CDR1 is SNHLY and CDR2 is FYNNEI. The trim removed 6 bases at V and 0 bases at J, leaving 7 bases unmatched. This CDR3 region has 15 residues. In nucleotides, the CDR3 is TGTGCCAGCAGGGAAACAGGGGTTGCTAACTATGGCTACACCTTC. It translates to CASRETGVANYGYTF.

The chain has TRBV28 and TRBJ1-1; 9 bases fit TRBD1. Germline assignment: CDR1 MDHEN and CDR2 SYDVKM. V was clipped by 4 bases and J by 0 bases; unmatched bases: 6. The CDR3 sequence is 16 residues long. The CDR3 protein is CASSSLQGAMNTEAFF. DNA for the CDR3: TGTGCCAGCAGTTCCTTACAGGGGGCTATGAACACTGAAGCTTTCTTT. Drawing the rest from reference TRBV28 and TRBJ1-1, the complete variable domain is DVKVTQSSRYLVKRTGEKVFLECVQDMDHENMFWYRQDPGLGLRLIYFSYDVKMKEKGDIPEGYSVSREKKERFSLILESASTNQTSMYLCASSSLQGAMNTEAFFGQGTRLTVV.

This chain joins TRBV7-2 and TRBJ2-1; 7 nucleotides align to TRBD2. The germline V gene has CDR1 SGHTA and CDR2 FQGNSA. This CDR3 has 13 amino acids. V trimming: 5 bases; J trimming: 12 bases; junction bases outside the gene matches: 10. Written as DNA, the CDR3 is TGTGCCAGCAGCCTCGCGGCGGGGGACCCGCAGTTCTTC. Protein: CASSLAAGDPQFF. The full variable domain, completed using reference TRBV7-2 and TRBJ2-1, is GAGVSQSPSNKVTEKGKDVELRCDPISGHTALYWYRQSLGQGLEFLIYFQGNSAPDKSGLPSDRFSAERTGGSVSTLTIQRTQQEDSAVYLCASSLAAGDPQFFGPGTRLTVL.

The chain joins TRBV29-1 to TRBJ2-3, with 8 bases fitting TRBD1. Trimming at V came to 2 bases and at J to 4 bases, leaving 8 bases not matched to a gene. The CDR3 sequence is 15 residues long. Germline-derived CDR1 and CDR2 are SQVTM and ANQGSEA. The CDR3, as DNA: TGCAGCGTTGAAATAAGACAGGGGCCCCCAGATACGCAGTATTTT. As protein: CSVEIRQGPPDTQYF.

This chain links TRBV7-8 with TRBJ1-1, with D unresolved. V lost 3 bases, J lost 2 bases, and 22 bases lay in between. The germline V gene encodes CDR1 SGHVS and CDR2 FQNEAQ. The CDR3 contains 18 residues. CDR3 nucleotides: TGTGCCAGCAGCTTTCTGGGTAGAACCACCATACTTAACACTGAAGCTTTCTTT. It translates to CASSFLGRTTILNTEAFF.

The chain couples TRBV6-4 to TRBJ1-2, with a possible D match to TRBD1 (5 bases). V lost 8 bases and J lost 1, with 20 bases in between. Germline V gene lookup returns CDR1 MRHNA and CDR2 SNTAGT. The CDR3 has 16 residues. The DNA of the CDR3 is TGTGCCAGCTCCGGCGAAGGGGCCCCTGATAACTATGGCTACACCTTC. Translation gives CASSGEGAPDNYGYTF.

As DNA, the CDR3 is TGTGCCAGCAGTTTATCCGGTAAGGTAACTGAAGCTTTCTTT. This sequence encodes CASSLSGKVTEAFF. The rearrangement joins TRBV27 to TRBJ1-1; D is uncertain. The CDR3 totals 14 residues. V lost 0 bases and J 5 bases, leaving 10 bases between the germline ends. Germline CDR1 reads MNHEY; CDR2 reads SMNVEV (reference sequence).

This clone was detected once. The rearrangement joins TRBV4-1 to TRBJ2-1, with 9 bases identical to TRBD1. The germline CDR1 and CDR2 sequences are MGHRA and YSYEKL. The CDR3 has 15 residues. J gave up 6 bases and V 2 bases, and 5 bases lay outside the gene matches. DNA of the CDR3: TGCGCCAGCAGCCAACCCGGGACAGGGTTCAATGAGCAGTTCTTC. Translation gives CASSQPGTGFNEQFF.

The CDR3 loop reads CASSSGTSGYYNEQFF. The CDR3 DNA follows: TGTGCCAGCAGTTCGGGGACTAGCGGATACTACAATGAGCAGTTCTTC. The chain is built from TRBV28 and TRBJ2-1; TRBD2 agrees at 11 bases. Germline CDR1 MDHEN, CDR2 SYDVKM. Trimming at V came to 4 bases and at J to 3 bases, leaving 5 bases not matched to a gene. CDR3 length: 16 amino acids.

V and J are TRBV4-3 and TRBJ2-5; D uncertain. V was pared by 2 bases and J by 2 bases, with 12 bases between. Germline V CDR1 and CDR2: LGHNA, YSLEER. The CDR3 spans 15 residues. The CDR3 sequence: CASSQRQEPQETQYF. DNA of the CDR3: TGCGCCAGCAGCCAACGGCAGGAACCACAAGAGACCCAGTACTTC.

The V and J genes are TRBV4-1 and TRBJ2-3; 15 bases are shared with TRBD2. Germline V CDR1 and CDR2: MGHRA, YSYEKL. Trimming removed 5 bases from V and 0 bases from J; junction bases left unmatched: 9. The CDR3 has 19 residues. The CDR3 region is CASSYLGLAGGRSTDTQYF. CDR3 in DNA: TGCGCCAGCAGCTACTTAGGACTAGCGGGGGGGCGAAGCACAGATACGCAGTATTTT.

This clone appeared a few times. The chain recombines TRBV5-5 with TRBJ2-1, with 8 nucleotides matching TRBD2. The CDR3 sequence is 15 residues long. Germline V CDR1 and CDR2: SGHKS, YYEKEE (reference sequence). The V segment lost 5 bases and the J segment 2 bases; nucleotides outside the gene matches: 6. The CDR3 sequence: CASSLTSAAYNEQFF. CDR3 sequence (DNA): TGTGCCAGCAGTCTGACTAGCGCGGCCTACAATGAGCAGTTCTTC.

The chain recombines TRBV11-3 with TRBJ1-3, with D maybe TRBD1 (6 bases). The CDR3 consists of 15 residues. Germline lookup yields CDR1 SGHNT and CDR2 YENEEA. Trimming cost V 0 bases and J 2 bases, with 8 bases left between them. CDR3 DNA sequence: TGTGCCAGCAGCTTAGATGGGGGCACTGGAAACACCATATATTTT. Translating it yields CASSLDGGTGNTIYF.

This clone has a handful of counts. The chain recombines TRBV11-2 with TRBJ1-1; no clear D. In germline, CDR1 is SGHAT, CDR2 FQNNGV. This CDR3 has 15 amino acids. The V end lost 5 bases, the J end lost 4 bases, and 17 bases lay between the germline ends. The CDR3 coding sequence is TGTGCCAGCAGCCCGACCTCGGGGAGCCCCACTGAAGCTTTCTTT. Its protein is CASSPTSGSPTEAFF.

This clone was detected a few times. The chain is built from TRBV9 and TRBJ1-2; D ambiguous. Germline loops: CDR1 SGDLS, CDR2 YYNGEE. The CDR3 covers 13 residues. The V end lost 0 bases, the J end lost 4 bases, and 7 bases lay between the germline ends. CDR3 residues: CASSVDPGYGYTF. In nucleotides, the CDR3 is TGTGCCAGCAGCGTAGATCCAGGCTATGGCTACACCTTC. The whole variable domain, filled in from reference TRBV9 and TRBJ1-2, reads DSGVTQTPKHLITATGQRVTLRCSPRSGDLSVYWYQQSLDQGLQFLIQYYNGEERAKGNILERFSAQQFPDLHSELNLSSLELGDSALYFCASSVDPGYGYTFGSGTRLTVV.

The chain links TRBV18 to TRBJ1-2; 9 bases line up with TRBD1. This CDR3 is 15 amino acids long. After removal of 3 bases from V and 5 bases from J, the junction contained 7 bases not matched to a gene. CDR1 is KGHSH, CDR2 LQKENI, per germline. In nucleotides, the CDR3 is TGTGCCAGCTCACCCCGGGACAGGGATAGGTATGGCTACACCTTC. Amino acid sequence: CASSPRDRDRYGYTF.

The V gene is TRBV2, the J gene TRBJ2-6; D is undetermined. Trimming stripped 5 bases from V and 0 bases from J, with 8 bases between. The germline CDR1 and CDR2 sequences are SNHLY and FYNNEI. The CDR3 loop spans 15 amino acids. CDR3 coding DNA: TGTGCCAGCAGTTCGGATCACTCTGGGGCCAACGTCCTGACTTTC. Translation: CASSSDHSGANVLTF.

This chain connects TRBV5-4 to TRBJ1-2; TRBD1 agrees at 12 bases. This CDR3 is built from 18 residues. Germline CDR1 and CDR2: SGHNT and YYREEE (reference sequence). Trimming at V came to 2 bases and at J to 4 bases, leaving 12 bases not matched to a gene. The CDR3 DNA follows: TGTGCCAGCAGCTTACACCCGGGACAGGGGGCGCTAGGCTATGGCTACACCTTC. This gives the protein CASSLHPGQGALGYGYTF. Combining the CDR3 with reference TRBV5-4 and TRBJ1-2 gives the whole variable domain ETGVTQSPTHLIKTRGQQVTLRCSSQSGHNTVSWYQQALGQGPQFIFQYYREEENGRGNFPPRFSGLQFPNYSSELNVNALELDDSALYLCASSLHPGQGALGYGYTFGSGTRLTVV.

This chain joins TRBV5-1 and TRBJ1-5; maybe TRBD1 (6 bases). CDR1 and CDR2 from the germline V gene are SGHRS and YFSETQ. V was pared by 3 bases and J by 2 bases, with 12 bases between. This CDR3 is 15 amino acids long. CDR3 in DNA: TGCGCCAGCAGCTGGGGGGCTGGGGGCAATCAGCCCCAGCATTTT. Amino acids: CASSWGAGGNQPQHF.

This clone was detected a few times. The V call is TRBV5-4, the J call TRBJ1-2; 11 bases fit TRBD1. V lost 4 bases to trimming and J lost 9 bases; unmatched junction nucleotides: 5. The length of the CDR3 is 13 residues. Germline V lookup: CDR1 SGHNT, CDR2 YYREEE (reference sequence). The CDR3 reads CASSGGQGVSYTF. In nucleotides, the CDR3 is TGTGCCAGCAGCGGGGGACAGGGGGTTAGCTACACCTTC.

CDR3 residues: CASSLGSGGGNTIYF. The CDR3 bases are TGTGCCAGCAGCTTAGGGTCAGGGGGTGGAAACACCATATATTTT. The rearrangement links TRBV7-6 to TRBJ1-3; 7 bases are shared with TRBD1. The J segment lost 3 bases and the V segment lost 1 base, leaving 3 bases of the junction unmatched. Germline V gene lookup returns CDR1 SGHVS and CDR2 FNYEAQ. The CDR3 contains 15 residues.

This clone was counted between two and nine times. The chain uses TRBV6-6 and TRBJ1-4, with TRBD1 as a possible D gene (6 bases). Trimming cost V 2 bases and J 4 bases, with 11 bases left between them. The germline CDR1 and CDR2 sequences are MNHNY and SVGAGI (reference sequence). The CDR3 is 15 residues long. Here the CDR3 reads CASSYNLDSNEKLFF. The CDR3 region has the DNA TGTGCCAGCAGTTACAATCTGGACAGTAATGAAAAACTGTTTTTT.

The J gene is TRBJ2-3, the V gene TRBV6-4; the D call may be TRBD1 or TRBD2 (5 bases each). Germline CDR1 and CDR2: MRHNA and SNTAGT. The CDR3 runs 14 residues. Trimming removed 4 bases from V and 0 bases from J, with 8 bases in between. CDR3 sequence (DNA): TGTGCCAGCAGTGGGGACGGTAGCACAGATACGCAGTATTTT. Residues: CASSGDGSTDTQYF.

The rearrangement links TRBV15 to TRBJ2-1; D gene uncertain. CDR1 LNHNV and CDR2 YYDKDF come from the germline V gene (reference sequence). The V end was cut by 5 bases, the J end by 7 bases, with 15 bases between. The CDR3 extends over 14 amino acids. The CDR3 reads CATSPDLLGNEQFF. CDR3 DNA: TGTGCCACCAGCCCGGACCTCCTGGGGAATGAGCAGTTCTTC.

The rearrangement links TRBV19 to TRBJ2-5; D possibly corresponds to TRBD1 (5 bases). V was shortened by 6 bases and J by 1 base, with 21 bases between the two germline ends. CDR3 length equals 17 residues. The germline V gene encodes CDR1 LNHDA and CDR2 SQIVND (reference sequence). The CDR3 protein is CASRTSHSPRAQETQYF. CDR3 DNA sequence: TGTGCCAGTAGAACCTCCCACAGTCCCAGGGCCCAAGAGACCCAGTACTTC.

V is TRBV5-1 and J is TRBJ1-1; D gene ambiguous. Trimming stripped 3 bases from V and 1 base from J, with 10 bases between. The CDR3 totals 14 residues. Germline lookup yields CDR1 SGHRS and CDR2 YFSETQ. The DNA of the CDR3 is TGCGCCAGCAGCTCCCGCCCAGGGAACACTGAAGCTTTCTTT. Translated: CASSSRPGNTEAFF.

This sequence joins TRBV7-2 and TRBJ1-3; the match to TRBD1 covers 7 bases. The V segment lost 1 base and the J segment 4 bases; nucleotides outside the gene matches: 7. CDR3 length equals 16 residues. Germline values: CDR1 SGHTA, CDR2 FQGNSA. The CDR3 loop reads CASSLGVQGFGNTIYF. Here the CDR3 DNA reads TGTGCCAGCAGCTTAGGGGTACAGGGGTTCGGAAACACCATATATTTT.

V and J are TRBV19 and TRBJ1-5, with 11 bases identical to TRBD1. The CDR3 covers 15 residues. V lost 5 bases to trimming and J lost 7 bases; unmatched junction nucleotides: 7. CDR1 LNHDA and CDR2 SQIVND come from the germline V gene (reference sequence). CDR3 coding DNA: TGTGCCAGTAGTCCCGGACAGGGGGCTGTCCAGCCCCAGCATTTT. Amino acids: CASSPGQGAVQPQHF.

For the CDR3, the DNA is TGTGCCAGCAGCCCCGGGACAGGGGGCTCTGAAGCTTTCTTT. It yields the protein CASSPGTGGSEAFF. The chain combines TRBV7-8 with TRBJ1-1, with 12 bases lining up with TRBD1. V was clipped by 5 bases and J by 6 bases; unmatched bases: 4. Looked up from germline, CDR1 is SGHVS and CDR2 is FQNEAQ. This CDR3 region has 14 residues.

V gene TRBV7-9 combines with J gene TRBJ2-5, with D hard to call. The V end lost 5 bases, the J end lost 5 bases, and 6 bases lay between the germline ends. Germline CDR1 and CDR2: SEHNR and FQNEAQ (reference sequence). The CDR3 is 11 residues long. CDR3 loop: CASSRLETQYF. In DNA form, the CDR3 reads TGTGCCAGCAGCCGACTGGAGACCCAGTACTTC.